Listed here are 9 T cell receptor beta chains from one sample, sequenced in a study of shared clonotypes between healthy human individuals. Produced via immunoSEQ multiplex PCR; TCRdb's table is partial and in-frame only. Among 950,000 to 1,300,000 clones listed, approximately 72% were seen once. Sample: memory CD4+ T cells sorted from blood. Stated subset: CD45RA-negative fraction. Every receptor here comes from a man aged 18 to 30 in good health.

This chain joins TRBV6-4 and TRBJ2-2; 7 bases are shared with TRBD1. The CDR3 covers 14 residues. V lost 6 bases, J lost 1 base, and 2 bases stayed unmatched. Per germline, CDR1 MRHNA and CDR2 SNTAGT. CDR3 amino acids: CASRGDRNTGELFF. In DNA form, the CDR3 reads TGTGCCAGCAGAGGGGACAGGAACACCGGGGAGCTGTTTTTT.

The chain combines TRBV15 with TRBJ2-1; D remains unclear. Between the trimmed V and J ends, which lost 0 bases and 0 bases, there was a span of 9 bases. This CDR3 is built from 16 residues. Per germline, CDR1 LNHNV and CDR2 YYDKDF (reference sequence). The CDR3 loop reads CATSREKDPSYNEQFF. The CDR3, as DNA: TGTGCCACCAGCAGAGAGAAGGACCCCTCCTACAATGAGCAGTTCTTC.

This chain links TRBV7-8 with TRBJ2-2; 9 nucleotides agree with TRBD1. This CDR3 has 16 amino acids. The germline V gene encodes CDR1 SGHVS and CDR2 FQNEAQ. Trimming cost V 1 base and J 7 bases; bases outside gene matches: 7. The chain's CDR3 is CASSLVLTGGNGELFF. The CDR3, as DNA: TGTGCCAGCAGCTTAGTATTGACAGGGGGGAACGGGGAGCTGTTTTTT.

DNA of the CDR3: TGTGCCATCAGTGAGGCTAGCGGTAGCTCCTACGAGCAGTACTTC. Amino acids: CAISEASGSSYEQYF. The rearrangement links TRBV10-3 to TRBJ2-7, with TRBD2 matching over 7 bases. Germline V lookup: CDR1 ENHRY, CDR2 SYGVKD. The CDR3 is made up of 15 amino acids. The ends lost 2 bases at V and 0 bases at J; junction bases unmatched: 4.

The genes are TRBV5-4 and TRBJ2-2; D remains unclear. This CDR3 has 17 amino acids. CDR1 is SGHNT and CDR2 is YYREEE in the germline V gene (reference sequence). The V and J ends lost 0 bases and 0 bases respectively, with 12 bases between them. Here the CDR3 DNA reads TGTGCCAGCAGCTTGGGGCAGACAAATCCGAACACCGGGGAGCTGTTTTTT. Encoded protein: CASSLGQTNPNTGELFF. The complete variable domain, with remaining parts taken from reference TRBV5-4 and TRBJ2-2, reads ETGVTQSPTHLIKTRGQQVTLRCSSQSGHNTVSWYQQALGQGPQFIFQYYREEENGRGNFPPRFSGLQFPNYSSELNVNALELDDSALYLCASSLGQTNPNTGELFFGEGSRLTVL.

This clone was picked up one time. The rearrangement links TRBV18 to TRBJ2-5; either TRBD1 or TRBD2 may supply D (5 bases each). The germline CDR1 and CDR2 sequences are KGHSH and LQKENI. With 0 bases removed from V and 1 base from J, the gap between germline ends came to 12 bases. The CDR3 is 16 amino acids. The CDR3 DNA sequence: TGTGCCAGCTCACCACCGGGACGGACCCTCCAAGAGACCCAGTACTTC. It specifies CASSPPGRTLQETQYF.

This chain links TRBV5-5 with TRBJ1-2, with 10 nucleotides matching TRBD1. CDR3 length: 14 residues. J was trimmed by 3 bases and V by 7 bases; bases with no gene match: 6. Germline V CDR1 and CDR2: SGHKS, YYEKEE (reference sequence). CDR3 loop: CASGGGQGYYGYTF. DNA for the CDR3: TGTGCCAGCGGTGGGGGACAGGGGTACTATGGCTACACCTTC.

This chain links TRBV10-3 with TRBJ1-3, with D possibly matching TRBD1 (6 bases). The germline V gene has CDR1 ENHRY and CDR2 SYGVKD. The CDR3 totals 14 residues. The V and J ends lost 6 bases and 3 bases respectively, with 12 bases between them. The CDR3 spells CAIRVAGVGNTIYF. The CDR3 DNA is TGTGCCATCAGGGTAGCAGGGGTTGGAAACACCATATATTTT.

J is TRBJ1-1 and V is TRBV5-6; D gene unclear. CDR3 size: 13 residues. V gave up 1 base and J gave up 4 bases, with 8 bases separating them. Germline V gives CDR1 SGHDT, CDR2 YYEEEE. The CDR3 DNA sequence: TGTGCCAGCAGCTTGAATCATCTCACTGAAGCTTTCTTT. Translation: CASSLNHLTEAFF.